The following is a T cell receptor beta chain sequence with its context. In the original workflow: The authors estimated nucleated cell counts from reference gene primer amplification. Produced via immunoSEQ multiplex PCR; TCRdb's table is partial and in-frame only. V and J calls and clone size are those listed in that table; D and trimming were worked out from the DNA. The sample has 220,000 or so clones, 80% to 90% seen once. These data are taken from a study of blood T cell repertoires in COVID-19. Sequencing was carried out using peripheral blood. This receptor was identified in a man aged 30 to 45 with active or convalescent COVID-19.

The CDR3, as DNA: TGTGCCAGCAGTCATAATATCCGGGACAGGGGACTCAGCTCCTATAATTCACCCCTCCACTTT. It encodes CASSHNIRDRGLSSYNSPLHF. The chain carries TRBV6-6 and TRBJ1-6; 10 bases fit TRBD1. Trimming at V came to 5 bases and at J to 0 bases, leaving 16 bases not matched to a gene. CDR1 and CDR2 (germline): MNHNY, SVGAGI (reference sequence). The CDR3 is 21 amino acids.